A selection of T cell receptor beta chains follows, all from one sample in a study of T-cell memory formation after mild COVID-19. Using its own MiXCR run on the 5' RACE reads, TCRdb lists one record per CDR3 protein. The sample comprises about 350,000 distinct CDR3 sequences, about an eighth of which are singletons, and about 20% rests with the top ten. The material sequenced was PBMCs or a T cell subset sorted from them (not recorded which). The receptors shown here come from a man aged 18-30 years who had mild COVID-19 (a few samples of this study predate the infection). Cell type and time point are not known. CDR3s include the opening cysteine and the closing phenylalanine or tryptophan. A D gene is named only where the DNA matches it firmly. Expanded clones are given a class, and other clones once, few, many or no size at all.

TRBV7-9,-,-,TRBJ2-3,CASSSGTFGGTDTQYF,TGTGCCAGCAGCTCTGGGACTTTCGGTGGGACAGATACGCAGTATTTT
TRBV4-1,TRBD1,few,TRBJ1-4,CASSPGTGKATNEKLFF,TGCGCCAGCAGCCCCGGGACAGGGAAGGCAACTAATGAAAAACTGTTTTTT
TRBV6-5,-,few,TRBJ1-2,CASSSGLGYTF,TGTGCCAGCAGTTCAGGGCTTGGCTACACCTTC
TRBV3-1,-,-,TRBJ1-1,CASSQGDRYTEAFF,TGTGCCAGCAGCCAAGGGGACCGATACACTGAAGCTTTCTTT
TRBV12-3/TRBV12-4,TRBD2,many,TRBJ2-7,CASRLAGASSYEQYF,TGTGCCAGCAGACTAGCGGGGGCGAGCTCCTACGAGCAGTACTTC
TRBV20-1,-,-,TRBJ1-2,CSARDLGDGNYGYTF,TGCAGTGCTAGAGATCTTGGGGACGGCAACTATGGCTACACCTTC
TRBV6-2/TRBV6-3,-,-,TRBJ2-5,CASSSRQLQETQYF,TGTGCCAGCAGTTCCCGACAGCTCCAAGAGACCCAGTACTTC
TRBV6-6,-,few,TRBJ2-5,CASSYQDKQETQYF,TGTGCCAGCAGTTACCAGGACAAGCAAGAGACCCAGTACTTC
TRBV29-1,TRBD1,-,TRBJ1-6,CSARTGGSPLHF,TGCAGCGCTCGGACAGGGGGGTCACCCCTCCACTTT
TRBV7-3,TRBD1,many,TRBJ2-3,CASSSTGALDTQYF,TGTGCCAGCAGCTCTACAGGGGCATTAGATACGCAGTATTTT
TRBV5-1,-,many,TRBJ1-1,CASSSGATTEAFF,TGCGCCAGCAGCTCGGGGGCCACCACTGAAGCTTTCTTT
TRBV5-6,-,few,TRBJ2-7,CASSRTHNYEQYF,TGTGCCAGCAGCCGTACTCACAACTACGAGCAGTACTTC
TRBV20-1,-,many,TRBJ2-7,CSARDRHGIYEQYF,TGCAGTGCTAGAGATCGCCACGGTATCTACGAGCAGTACTTC
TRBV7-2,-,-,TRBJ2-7,CASSLSVGGVPYYEQYF,TGTGCCAGCAGCTTATCAGTCGGTGGGGTGCCCTACTACGAGCAGTACTTC
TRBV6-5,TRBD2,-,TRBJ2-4,CASSVRGGAKNIQYF,TGTGCCAGCAGTGTCCGCGGGGGAGCCAAAAACATTCAGTACTTC
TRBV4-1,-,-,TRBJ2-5,CASSQDHPGDWETQYF,TGCGCCAGCAGCCAAGATCACCCCGGGGACTGGGAGACCCAGTACTTC
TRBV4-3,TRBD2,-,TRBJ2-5,CASSQDRTGGGTQYF,TGCGCCAGCAGCCAAGACCGGACGGGGGGAGGGACCCAGTACTTC
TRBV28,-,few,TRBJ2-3,CASSGTNTQYF,TGTGCCAGCAGCGGGACAAATACGCAGTATTTT
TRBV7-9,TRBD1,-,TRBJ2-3,CASRPPGQVTDTQYF,TGTGCCAGCAGGCCTCCGGGACAGGTCACAGATACGCAGTATTTT
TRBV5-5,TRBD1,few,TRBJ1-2,CASSASGGVVYGYTF,TGTGCCAGCAGCGCCTCAGGGGGCGTCGTCTATGGCTACACCTTC
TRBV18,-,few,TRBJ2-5,CASSPRYGTQETQYF,TGTGCCAGCTCACCACGGTACGGGACCCAAGAGACCCAGTACTTC
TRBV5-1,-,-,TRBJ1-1,CASSLYDTEAFF,TGCGCCAGCAGCTTATATGACACTGAAGCTTTCTTT
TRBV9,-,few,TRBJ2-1,CACGDGYNEQFF,TGTGCCTGCGGGGACGGTTACAATGAGCAGTTCTTC
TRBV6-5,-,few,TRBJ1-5,CASRSGGPFHF,TGTGCCAGCAGATCGGGGGGCCCTTTCCATTTT
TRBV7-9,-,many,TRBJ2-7,CASSPWTVSYEQYF,TGTGCCAGCAGCCCCTGGACAGTATCCTACGAGCAGTACTTC
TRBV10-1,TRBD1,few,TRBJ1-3,CASREKKDRAINSGNTIYF,TGCGCCAGCAGAGAGAAAAAGGACAGGGCCATAAACTCTGGAAACACCATATATTTT
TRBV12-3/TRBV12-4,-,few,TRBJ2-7,CASSLWGRVTEQYF,TGTGCCAGCAGTTTGTGGGGGCGCGTGACCGAGCAGTACTTC
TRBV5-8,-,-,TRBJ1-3,CASSLFLNSGNTIYF,TGTGCCAGCAGCTTGTTTCTGAACTCTGGAAACACCATATATTTT
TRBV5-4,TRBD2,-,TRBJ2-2,CASSLGGASGYTGELFF,TGTGCCAGCAGCTTGGGAGGGGCTAGCGGGTACACCGGGGAGCTGTTTTTT
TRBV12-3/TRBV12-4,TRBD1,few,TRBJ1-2,CASSPRDRGRGYTF,TGTGCCAGCAGTCCCCGGGACAGGGGGCGCGGCTACACCTTC
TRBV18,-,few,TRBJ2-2,CASSPRYGDTGELFF,TGTGCCAGCTCACCACGCTACGGAGACACCGGGGAGCTGTTTTTT
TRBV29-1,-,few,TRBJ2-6,CPYPSGANVLTF,TGCCCATATCCATCTGGGGCCAACGTCCTGACTTTC
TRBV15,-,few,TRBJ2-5,CATSRVGAQYF,TGTGCCACCAGCAGAGTCGGGGCCCAGTACTTC
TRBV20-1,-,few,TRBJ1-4,CSVRGGPNEKLFF,TGCAGTGTAAGAGGAGGTCCTAATGAAAAACTGTTTTTT
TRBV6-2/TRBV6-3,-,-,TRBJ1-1,CASSSGEQLMNTEAFF,TGTGCCAGTTCGTCAGGAGAACAATTAATGAACACTGAAGCTTTCTTT
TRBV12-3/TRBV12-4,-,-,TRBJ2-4,CASSDRLAKNIQYF,TGTGCCAGCAGTGACAGGCTAGCCAAAAACATTCAGTACTTC
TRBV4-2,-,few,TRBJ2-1,CASRDYNEQFF,TGTGCCAGCAGGGACTACAATGAGCAGTTCTTC
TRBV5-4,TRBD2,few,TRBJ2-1,CASSSGTSGGSEQFF,TGTGCCAGCAGCTCCGGGACTAGCGGGGGAAGTGAGCAGTTCTTC
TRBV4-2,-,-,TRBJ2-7,CASSPALSFSEQYF,TGTGCCAGCAGCCCCGCCCTCAGTTTCAGCGAGCAGTACTTC
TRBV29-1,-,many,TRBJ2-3,CSVLGVTSTDTQYF,TGCAGCGTTCTCGGGGTTACTAGCACAGATACGCAGTATTTT
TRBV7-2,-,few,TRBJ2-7,CASSLDNEQYF,TGTGCCAGCAGCTTAGATAACGAGCAGTACTTC
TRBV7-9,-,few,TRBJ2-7,CASSLVLSEQYF,TGTGCCAGCAGCTTGGTATTATCCGAGCAGTACTTC
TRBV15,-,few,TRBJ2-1,CATSRGGTLDWTYNEQFF,TGTGCCACCAGCAGGGGGGGCACCTTAGACTGGACCTACAATGAGCAGTTCTTC
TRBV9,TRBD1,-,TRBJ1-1,CASSPMGQLNTEAFF,TGTGCCAGCAGCCCTATGGGACAGTTGAACACTGAAGCTTTCTTT
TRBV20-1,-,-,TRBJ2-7,CSARVPGTYEQYF,TGCAGTGCTAGAGTCCCGGGCACCTACGAGCAGTACTTC